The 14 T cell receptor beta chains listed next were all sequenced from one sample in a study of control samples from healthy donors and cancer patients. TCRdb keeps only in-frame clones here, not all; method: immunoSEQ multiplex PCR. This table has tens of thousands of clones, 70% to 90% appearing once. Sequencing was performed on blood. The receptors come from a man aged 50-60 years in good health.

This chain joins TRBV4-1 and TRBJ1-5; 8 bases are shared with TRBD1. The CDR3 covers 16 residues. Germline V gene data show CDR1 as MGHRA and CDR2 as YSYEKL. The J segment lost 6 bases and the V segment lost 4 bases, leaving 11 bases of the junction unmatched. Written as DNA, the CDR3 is TGCGCCAGCAGCCCCGAAGGGACAGGTCTCGCTCAGCCCCAGCATTTT. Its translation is CASSPEGTGLAQPQHF.

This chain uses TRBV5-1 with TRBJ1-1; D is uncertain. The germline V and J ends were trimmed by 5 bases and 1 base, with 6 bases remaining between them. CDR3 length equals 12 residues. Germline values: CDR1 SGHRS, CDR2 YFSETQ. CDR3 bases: TGCGCCAGCAGAATCGGGAACACTGAAGCTTTCTTT. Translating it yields CASRIGNTEAFF.

The CDR3 here is CASSLGAGAEAFF. CDR3 DNA sequence: TGTGCCAGCAGCTTAGGAGCGGGGGCTGAAGCTTTCTTT. J is TRBJ1-1 and V is TRBV7-8; D perhaps matches TRBD1 (5 bases). V was shortened by 1 base and J by 6 bases, with 9 bases between the two germline ends. Germline CDR1 and CDR2: SGHVS and FQNEAQ. The CDR3 runs 13 residues. Filled out from reference TRBV7-8 and TRBJ1-1, the complete variable domain reads GAGVSQSPRYKVAKRGQDVALRCDPISGHVSLFWYQQALGQGPEFLTYFQNEAQLDKSGLPSDRFFAERPEGSVSTLKIQRTQQEDSAVYLCASSLGAGAEAFFGQGTRLTVV.

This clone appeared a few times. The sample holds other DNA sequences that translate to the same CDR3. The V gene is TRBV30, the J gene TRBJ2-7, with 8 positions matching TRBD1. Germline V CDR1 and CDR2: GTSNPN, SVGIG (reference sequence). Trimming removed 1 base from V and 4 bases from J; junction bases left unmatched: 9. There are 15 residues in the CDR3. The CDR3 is CAWSGGRGLLYEQYF. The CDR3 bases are TGTGCCTGGAGTGGGGGCAGGGGGCTTTTGTACGAGCAGTACTTC.

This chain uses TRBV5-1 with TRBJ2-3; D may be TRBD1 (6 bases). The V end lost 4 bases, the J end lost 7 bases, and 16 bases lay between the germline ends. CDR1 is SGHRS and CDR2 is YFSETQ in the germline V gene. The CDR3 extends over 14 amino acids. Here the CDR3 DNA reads TGCGCCAGCAGCCCCCAACAGGGCAGAAATACGCAGTATTTT. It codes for CASSPQQGRNTQYF.

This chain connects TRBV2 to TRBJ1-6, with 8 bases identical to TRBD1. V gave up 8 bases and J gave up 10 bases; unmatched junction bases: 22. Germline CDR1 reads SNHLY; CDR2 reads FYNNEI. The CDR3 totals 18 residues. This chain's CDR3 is CASYNEEDRGAFGSPLHF. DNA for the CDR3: TGTGCCAGCTATAACGAGGAAGACAGGGGAGCTTTCGGATCACCCCTCCACTTT.

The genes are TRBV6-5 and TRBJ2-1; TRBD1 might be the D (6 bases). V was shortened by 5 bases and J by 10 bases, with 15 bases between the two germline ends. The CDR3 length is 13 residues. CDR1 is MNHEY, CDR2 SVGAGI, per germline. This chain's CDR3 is CASSRSGAYEQFF. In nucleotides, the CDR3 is TGTGCCAGCAGTAGGTCAGGGGCCTACGAGCAGTTCTTC.

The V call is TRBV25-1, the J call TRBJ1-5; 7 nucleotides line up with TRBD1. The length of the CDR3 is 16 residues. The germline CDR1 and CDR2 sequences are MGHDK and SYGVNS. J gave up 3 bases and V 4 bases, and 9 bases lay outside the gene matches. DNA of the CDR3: TGTGCCAGCAGTGGAGGGGGCCTTCTCGACAATCAGCCCCAGCATTTT. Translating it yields CASSGGGLLDNQPQHF.

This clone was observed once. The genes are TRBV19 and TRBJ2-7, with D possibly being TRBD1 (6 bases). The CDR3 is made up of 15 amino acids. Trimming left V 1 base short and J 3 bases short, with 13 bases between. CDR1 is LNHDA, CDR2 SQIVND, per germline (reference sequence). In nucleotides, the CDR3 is TGTGCCAGTAGTATAGTCGCAGGGGTTCACTACGAGCAGTACTTC. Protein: CASSIVAGVHYEQYF.

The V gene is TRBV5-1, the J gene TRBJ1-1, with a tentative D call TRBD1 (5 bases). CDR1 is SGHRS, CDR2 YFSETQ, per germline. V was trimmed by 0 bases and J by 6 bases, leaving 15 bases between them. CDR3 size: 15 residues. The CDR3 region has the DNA TGCGCCAGCAGCTTGGTTGAGGGGTCAGGCCCTGAAGCTTTCTTT. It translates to CASSLVEGSGPEAFF.

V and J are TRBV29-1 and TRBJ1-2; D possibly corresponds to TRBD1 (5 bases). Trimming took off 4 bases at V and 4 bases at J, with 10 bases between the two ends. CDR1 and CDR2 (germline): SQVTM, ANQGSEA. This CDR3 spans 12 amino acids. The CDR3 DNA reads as TGCAGCGTTGTCCCCGGGGCCTATGGCTACACCTTC. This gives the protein CSVVPGAYGYTF.

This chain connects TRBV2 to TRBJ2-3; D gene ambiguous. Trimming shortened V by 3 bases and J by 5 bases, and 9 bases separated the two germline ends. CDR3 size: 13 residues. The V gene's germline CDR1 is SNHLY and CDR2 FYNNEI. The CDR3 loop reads CASSDLWGDTQYF. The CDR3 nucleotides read TGTGCCAGCAGTGATCTTTGGGGAGATACGCAGTATTTT. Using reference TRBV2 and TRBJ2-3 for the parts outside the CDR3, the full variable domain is EPEVTQTPSHQVTQMGQEVILRCVPISNHLYFYWYRQILGQKVEFLVSFYNNEISEKSEIFDDQFSVERPDGSNFTLKIRSTKLEDSAMYFCASSDLWGDTQYFGPGTRLTVL.

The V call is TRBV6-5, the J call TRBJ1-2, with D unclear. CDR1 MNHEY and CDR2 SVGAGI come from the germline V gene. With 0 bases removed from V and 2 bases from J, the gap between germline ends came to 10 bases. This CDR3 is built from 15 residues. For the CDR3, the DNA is TGTGCCAGCAGTTACTCACCGACTGGGAACTATGGCTACACCTTC. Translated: CASSYSPTGNYGYTF.

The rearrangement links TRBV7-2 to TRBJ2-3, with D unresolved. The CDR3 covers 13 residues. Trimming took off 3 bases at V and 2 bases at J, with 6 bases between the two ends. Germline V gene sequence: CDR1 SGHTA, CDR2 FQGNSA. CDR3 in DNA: TGTGCCAGCAGCTTGGGGTTCACAGATACGCAGTATTTT. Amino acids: CASSLGFTDTQYF. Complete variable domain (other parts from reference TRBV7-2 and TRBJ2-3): GAGVSQSPSNKVTEKGKDVELRCDPISGHTALYWYRQSLGQGLEFLIYFQGNSAPDKSGLPSDRFSAERTGGSVSTLTIQRTQQEDSAVYLCASSLGFTDTQYFGPGTRLTVL.